By sample fraction, the clone carrying this T cell receptor beta chain is medium-sized. Its antigen is as yet unknown. These gene names are mouse names. The read is 1 residue too short to cover the CDR3 end, so that end is filled in from the germline J gene. This entry is derived from a study of tissue T cells after allogeneic stem cell transplantation. General study results and limits: Few T cell clones were shared across patients, but motif clusters showed tissue-specific shared signatures. Blood and spleen captured only part of the tissue TCR repertoire.

The sample's time point: mouse harvest day 14 after allogeneic transplant. Tail vein injection delivered 10^7 T-cell-depleted bone marrow cells and 10^6 splenic CD5+ T cells. Tissues came from B6→BALB/c major-mismatch GVHD mice at day 7 or 14. CDR1 is GFQATS and CDR2 is STVNSAI in the germline V gene. The CDR3 is 13 amino acids. V dropped 0 bases and J dropped 5 bases, with 7 bases sitting between them. Survey-depth TCRbeta CDR3 sequencing reported V/J genes and productive frequencies. Sequenced by immunoSEQ multiplex PCR; TCRdb stores in-frame clones only, minus some. The data show about 9,000 clones, 37% seen once.

The TCR was taken from a female BALB/c mouse given C57BL/6 T cells with graft-versus-host disease after an allogeneic hematopoietic cell transplant. The chain has TRBV20 and TRBJ2-2; no definite D call. Sequencing was performed on skin. The CDR3 loop reads CGARDTGTGQLYF. CDR3 bases read: TGTGGTGCTAGGGACACGGGGACCGGGCAGCTCTAC.